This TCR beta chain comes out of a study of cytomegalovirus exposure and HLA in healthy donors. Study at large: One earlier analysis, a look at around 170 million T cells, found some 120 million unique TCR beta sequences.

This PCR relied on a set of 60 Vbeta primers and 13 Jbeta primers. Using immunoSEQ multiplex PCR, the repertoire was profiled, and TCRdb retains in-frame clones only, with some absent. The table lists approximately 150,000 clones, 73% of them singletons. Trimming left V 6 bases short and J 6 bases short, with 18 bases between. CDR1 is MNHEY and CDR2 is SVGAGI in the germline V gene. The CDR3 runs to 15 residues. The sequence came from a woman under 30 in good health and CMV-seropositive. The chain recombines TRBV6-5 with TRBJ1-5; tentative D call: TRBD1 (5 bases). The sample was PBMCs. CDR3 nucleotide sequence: TGTGCCAGCAGAGTCGACAGCGCGTCCAGTCAGCCCCAGCATTTT. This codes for CASRVDSASSQPQHF.